The clone carrying this T cell receptor (beta chain) was counted at least ten times. The antigen is not known. Trimming removed 5 bases from V and 6 bases from J; junction bases left unmatched: 10. Germline CDR1 and CDR2: SGHRS and YFSETQ. This CDR3 has 15 amino acids. Every sequencing run produced over 190 million TCR-beta sequences that came from 15-18 subjects. TCRdb ran MiXCR on the 5' RACE reads and lists one entry per CDR3 protein. The table shows about 33,000 distinct CDR3 sequences, with over 1.2% occurring only once. This sample stems from a study of neurological immune-mediated disorders. Study-wide results and caveats: Grouping of repertoires by phylogeny put those of 18 of 34 multiple sclerosis patients into a single related-CDR3 cluster, a possible signature.

The rearrangement links TRBV5-1 to TRBJ2-2; 7 bases are shared with TRBD1. Sequencing input: PBMCs. The receptor was derived from a woman in her twenties or thirties with multiple sclerosis. CDR3 nucleotide sequence: TGCGCCAGCAGACAGACAGGGACGGACGCCGGGGAGCTGTTTTTT. This encodes CASRQTGTDAGELFF. Filled out from reference TRBV5-1 and TRBJ2-2, the complete variable domain reads KAGVTQTPRYLIKTRGQQVTLSCSPISGHRSVSWYQQTPGQGLQFLFEYFSETQRNKGNFPGRFSGRQFSNSRSEMNVSTLELGDSALYLCASRQTGTDAGELFFGEGSRLTVL.